These T cell receptor beta chains were read from a single sample in a study of blood T cell repertoires in COVID-19. Assay: immunoSEQ multiplex PCR; the TCRdb copy retains only in-frame clones and omits some. The sample has about 78,000 clones; over 75% are singletons. Sequencing input: peripheral blood. The receptors shown here come from a human donor in a cohort sampled during active COVID-19. Both conserved end residues are part of each CDR3. Fields, in order: D gene, V gene, CDR3 protein. A D gene is named only where the DNA matches it firmly.

d_gene: NA; v_gene: TRBV29-1; CDR3aa: CSVVRSADTQYF
d_gene: TRBD1; v_gene: TRBV30; CDR3aa: CAWNSGTGTEAFF
d_gene: NA; v_gene: TRBV6-5; CDR3aa: CASRPNTDTQYF
d_gene: NA; v_gene: TRBV2; CDR3aa: CASSPQGMNTEAFF
d_gene: TRBD1; v_gene: TRBV5-1; CDR3aa: CASSLPGTGGSFF
d_gene: TRBD1; v_gene: TRBV5-1; CDR3aa: CASSLRQGGTDTQYF
d_gene: NA; v_gene: TRBV3-1/TRBV3-2; CDR3aa: CASSQVGLSGNYGYTF
d_gene: TRBD2; v_gene: TRBV5-4; CDR3aa: CASSLASGGLSGGELFF
d_gene: TRBD1; v_gene: TRBV6-2/TRBV6-3; CDR3aa: CASSGQVGRGATEAFF
d_gene: TRBD1; v_gene: TRBV2; CDR3aa: CASSAGGNNSPLHF
d_gene: NA; v_gene: TRBV19; CDR3aa: CASRQDRASSYEQYF
d_gene: TRBD1; v_gene: TRBV2; CDR3aa: CASTPGQSLQPQHF
d_gene: TRBD1; v_gene: TRBV9; CDR3aa: CASSVRDSTFYGYTF
d_gene: TRBD1; v_gene: TRBV5-4; CDR3aa: CASSFGDRAMGTEAFF
d_gene: NA; v_gene: TRBV5-6; CDR3aa: CASSMGTRGTTGELFF
d_gene: NA; v_gene: TRBV21-1; CDR3aa: CARTRRPLMDTIYF
d_gene: NA; v_gene: TRBV4-1; CDR3aa: CASSHKAGSSYNEQFF
d_gene: TRBD1; v_gene: TRBV5-4; CDR3aa: CASSLQGAHTEAFF
d_gene: NA; v_gene: TRBV5-1; CDR3aa: CASSLNGGNTGELFF
d_gene: NA; v_gene: TRBV6-5; CDR3aa: CASSPSSGNTIYF
d_gene: TRBD1; v_gene: TRBV4-2; CDR3aa: CASSQRTGGRSEAFF
d_gene: NA; v_gene: TRBV11-2; CDR3aa: CASSLWTAETQYF
d_gene: NA; v_gene: TRBV2; CDR3aa: CASSGIQGHHEQYF
d_gene: NA; v_gene: TRBV5-8; CDR3aa: CASSLVQGNTEAFF
d_gene: NA; v_gene: TRBV9; CDR3aa: CASSGPGENGYTF
d_gene: NA; v_gene: TRBV7-9; CDR3aa: CASSLAGAYTGELFF
d_gene: TRBD1; v_gene: TRBV19; CDR3aa: CASSSGKDRGYHEQYF
d_gene: NA; v_gene: TRBV24-1; CDR3aa: CATAGNDEKLFF
d_gene: TRBD1; v_gene: TRBV5-4; CDR3aa: CASSLQTGGTGELFF
d_gene: TRBD1; v_gene: TRBV11-3; CDR3aa: CASTQGGEKLFF
d_gene: TRBD2; v_gene: TRBV10-2; CDR3aa: CASSQLAGPRDTQYF
d_gene: NA; v_gene: TRBV5-1; CDR3aa: CASSLGLGTDTQYF
d_gene: TRBD1; v_gene: TRBV5-1; CDR3aa: CASSSGTGAGGEQYF
d_gene: NA; v_gene: TRBV5-4; CDR3aa: CASSRRGSGANVLTF
d_gene: TRBD1; v_gene: TRBV5-8; CDR3aa: CASSLGQGRNEQFF
d_gene: TRBD1; v_gene: TRBV13; CDR3aa: CASSLGEGARVNSPLHF
d_gene: NA; v_gene: TRBV3-1/TRBV3-2; CDR3aa: CASSLHQADPYF
d_gene: TRBD2; v_gene: TRBV4-2; CDR3aa: CASSQGRGGYKTQYF
d_gene: NA; v_gene: TRBV5-1; CDR3aa: CASRQDPTVRDGEQYF
d_gene: NA; v_gene: TRBV4-1; CDR3aa: CASSHWGLGRPEAFF
d_gene: NA; v_gene: TRBV16; CDR3aa: CASSQYSDTGELFF
d_gene: TRBD2; v_gene: TRBV19; CDR3aa: CASSSGGDYNEQFF
d_gene: TRBD2; v_gene: TRBV30; CDR3aa: CAWSPFARGGRDTQYF
d_gene: TRBD2; v_gene: TRBV9; CDR3aa: CASSVDQRGFYEQYF
d_gene: NA; v_gene: TRBV9; CDR3aa: CASSVDGASSSYEQYF
d_gene: NA; v_gene: TRBV28; CDR3aa: CASIWGGSQGFRTEAFF
d_gene: NA; v_gene: TRBV27; CDR3aa: CASSLRGNLGEKLFF
d_gene: NA; v_gene: TRBV3-1/TRBV3-2; CDR3aa: CASSHFGRGQPQHF
d_gene: NA; v_gene: TRBV12-3/TRBV12-4; CDR3aa: CASSQGQREKLFF
d_gene: NA; v_gene: TRBV5-1; CDR3aa: CASSLSVSNYGYTF
d_gene: NA; v_gene: TRBV10-3; CDR3aa: CAISEHEGNTIYF
d_gene: TRBD1; v_gene: TRBV28; CDR3aa: CASSRGAGGSYEQYF
d_gene: TRBD1; v_gene: TRBV18; CDR3aa: CASSPAPRQGVGNTIYF
d_gene: TRBD1; v_gene: TRBV5-5; CDR3aa: CASSLGQGYSYEQYF
d_gene: TRBD1; v_gene: TRBV27; CDR3aa: CASTRDRENSPLHF
d_gene: TRBD1; v_gene: TRBV4-1; CDR3aa: CASSQDGEGAGYGYTF
d_gene: NA; v_gene: TRBV11-2; CDR3aa: CASSLGRDTSYEQYF
d_gene: TRBD1; v_gene: TRBV30; CDR3aa: CAWTPRPRTGGGTEAFF
d_gene: TRBD2; v_gene: TRBV7-9; CDR3aa: CASSPLAVSYEQYF
d_gene: NA; v_gene: TRBV7-9; CDR3aa: CASSFEVITGYTF